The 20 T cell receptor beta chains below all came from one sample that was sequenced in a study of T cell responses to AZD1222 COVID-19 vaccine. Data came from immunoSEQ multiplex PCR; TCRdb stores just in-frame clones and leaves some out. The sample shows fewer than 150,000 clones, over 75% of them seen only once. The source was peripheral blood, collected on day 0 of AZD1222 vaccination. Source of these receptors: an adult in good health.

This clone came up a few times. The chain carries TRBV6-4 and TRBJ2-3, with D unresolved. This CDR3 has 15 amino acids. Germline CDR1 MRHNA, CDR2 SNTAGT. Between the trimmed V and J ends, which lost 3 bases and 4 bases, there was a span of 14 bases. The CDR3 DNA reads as TGTGCCAGCAGTGAAGACCCCGTCGGCCCAGATACGCAGTATTTT. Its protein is CASSEDPVGPDTQYF.

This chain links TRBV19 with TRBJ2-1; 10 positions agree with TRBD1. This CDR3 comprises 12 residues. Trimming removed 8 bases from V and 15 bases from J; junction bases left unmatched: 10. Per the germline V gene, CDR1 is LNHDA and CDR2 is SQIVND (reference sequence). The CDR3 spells CASRGQGWGRFF. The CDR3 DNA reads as TGTGCCAGTCGGGGACAGGGGTGGGGACGGTTCTTC.

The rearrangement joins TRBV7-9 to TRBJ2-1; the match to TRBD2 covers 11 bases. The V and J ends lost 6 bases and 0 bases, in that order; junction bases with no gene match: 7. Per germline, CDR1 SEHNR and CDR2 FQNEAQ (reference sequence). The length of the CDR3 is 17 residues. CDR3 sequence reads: CASSPLAGGLSYNEQFF. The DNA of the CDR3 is TGTGCCAGCAGTCCCCTAGCGGGGGGCCTCTCCTACAATGAGCAGTTCTTC.

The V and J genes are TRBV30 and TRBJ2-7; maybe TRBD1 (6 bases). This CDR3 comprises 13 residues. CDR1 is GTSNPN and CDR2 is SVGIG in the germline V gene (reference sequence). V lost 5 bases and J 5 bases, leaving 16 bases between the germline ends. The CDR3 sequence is CAWYTGLSHEQYF. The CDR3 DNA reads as TGTGCCTGGTACACAGGGTTGTCCCACGAGCAGTACTTC. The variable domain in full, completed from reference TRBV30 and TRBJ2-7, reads SQTIHQWPATLVQPVGSPLSLECTVEGTSNPNLYWYRQAAGRGLQLLFYSVGIGQISSEVPQNLSASRPQDRQFILSSKKLLLSDSGFYLCAWYTGLSHEQYFGPGTRLTVT.

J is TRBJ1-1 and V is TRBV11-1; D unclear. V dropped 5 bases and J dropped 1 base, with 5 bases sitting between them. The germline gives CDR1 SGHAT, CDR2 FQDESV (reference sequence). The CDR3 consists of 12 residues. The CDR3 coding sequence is TGTGCCAGCAGCACCCAGAACACTGAAGCTTTCTTT. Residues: CASSTQNTEAFF.

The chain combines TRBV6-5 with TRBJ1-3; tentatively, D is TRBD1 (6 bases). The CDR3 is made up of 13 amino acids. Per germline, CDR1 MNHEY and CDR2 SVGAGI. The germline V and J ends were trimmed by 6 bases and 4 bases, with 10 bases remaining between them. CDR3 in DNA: TGTGCCAGCAGGGACAGTGGAGGAAACACCATATATTTT. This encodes CASRDSGGNTIYF.

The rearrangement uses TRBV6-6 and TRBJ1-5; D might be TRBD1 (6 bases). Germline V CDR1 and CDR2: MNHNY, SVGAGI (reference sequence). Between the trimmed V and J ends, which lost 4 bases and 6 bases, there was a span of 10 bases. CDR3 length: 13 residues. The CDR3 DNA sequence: TGTGCCAGCAGTTCGGGGGGCTTTCAGCCCCAGCATTTT. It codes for CASSSGGFQPQHF.

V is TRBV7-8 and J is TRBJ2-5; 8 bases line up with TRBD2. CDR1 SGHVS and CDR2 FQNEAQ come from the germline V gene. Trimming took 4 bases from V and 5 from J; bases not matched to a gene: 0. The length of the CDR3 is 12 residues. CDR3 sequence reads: CASSSGGETQYF. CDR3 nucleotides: TGTGCCAGCAGCTCGGGGGGGGAGACCCAGTACTTC. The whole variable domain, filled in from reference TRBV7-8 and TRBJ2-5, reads GAGVSQSPRYKVAKRGQDVALRCDPISGHVSLFWYQQALGQGPEFLTYFQNEAQLDKSGLPSDRFFAERPEGSVSTLKIQRTQQEDSAVYLCASSSGGETQYFGPGTRLLVL.

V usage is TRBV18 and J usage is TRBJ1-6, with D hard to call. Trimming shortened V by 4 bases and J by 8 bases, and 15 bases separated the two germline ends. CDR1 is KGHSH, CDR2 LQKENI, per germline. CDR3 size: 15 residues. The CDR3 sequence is CASSQVRAADSPLHF. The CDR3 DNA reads TGTGCCAGCTCACAAGTTCGGGCGGCTGATTCACCCCTCCACTTT.

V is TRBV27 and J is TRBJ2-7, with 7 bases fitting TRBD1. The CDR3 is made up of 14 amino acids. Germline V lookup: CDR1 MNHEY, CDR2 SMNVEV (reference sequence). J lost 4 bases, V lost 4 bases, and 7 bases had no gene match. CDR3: CASSSQGSGYEQYF. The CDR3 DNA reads TGTGCCAGCAGTTCACAGGGGAGTGGTTACGAGCAGTACTTC.

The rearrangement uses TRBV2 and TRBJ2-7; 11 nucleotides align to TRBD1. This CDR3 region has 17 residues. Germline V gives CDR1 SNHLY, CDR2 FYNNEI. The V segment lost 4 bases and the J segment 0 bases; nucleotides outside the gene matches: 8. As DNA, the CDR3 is TGTGCCAGCAGTGTATATAGGGACAGGGGGGGCTCCTACGAGCAGTACTTC. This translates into CASSVYRDRGGSYEQYF.

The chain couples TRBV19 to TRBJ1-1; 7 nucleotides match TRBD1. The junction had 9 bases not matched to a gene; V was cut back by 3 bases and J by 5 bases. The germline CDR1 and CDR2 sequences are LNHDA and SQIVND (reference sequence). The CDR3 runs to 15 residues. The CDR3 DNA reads TGTGCCAGTAGTATCGTCCGGGGCAGGGGGACTGAAGCTTTCTTT. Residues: CASSIVRGRGTEAFF.

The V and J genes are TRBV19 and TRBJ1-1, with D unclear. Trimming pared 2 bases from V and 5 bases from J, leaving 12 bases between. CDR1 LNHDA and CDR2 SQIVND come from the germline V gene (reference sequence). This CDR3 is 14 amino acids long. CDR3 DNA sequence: TGTGCCAGTAGTATATCGGGTAGGCGGACTGAAGCTTTCTTT. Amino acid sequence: CASSISGRRTEAFF.

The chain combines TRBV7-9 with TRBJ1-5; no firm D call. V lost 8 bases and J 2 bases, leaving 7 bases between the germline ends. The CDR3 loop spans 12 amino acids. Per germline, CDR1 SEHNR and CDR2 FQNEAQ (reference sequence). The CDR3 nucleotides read TGTGCCAGCGCCCCAGGCAATCAGCCCCAGCATTTT. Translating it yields CASAPGNQPQHF.

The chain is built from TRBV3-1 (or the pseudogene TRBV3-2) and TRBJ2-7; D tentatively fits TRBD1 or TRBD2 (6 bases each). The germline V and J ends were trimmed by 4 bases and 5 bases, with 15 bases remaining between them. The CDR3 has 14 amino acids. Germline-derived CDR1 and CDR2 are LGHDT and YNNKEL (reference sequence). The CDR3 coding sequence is TGTGCCAGCAGCCCAGCGACGGGGGCTCACGAGCAGTACTTC. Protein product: CASSPATGAHEQYF.

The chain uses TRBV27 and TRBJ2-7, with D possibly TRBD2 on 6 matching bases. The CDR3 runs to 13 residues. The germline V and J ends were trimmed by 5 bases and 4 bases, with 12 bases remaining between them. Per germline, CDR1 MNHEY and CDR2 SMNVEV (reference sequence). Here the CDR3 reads CASSPGVWYEQYF. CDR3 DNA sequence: TGTGCCAGCAGTCCGGGGGTATGGTACGAGCAGTACTTC.

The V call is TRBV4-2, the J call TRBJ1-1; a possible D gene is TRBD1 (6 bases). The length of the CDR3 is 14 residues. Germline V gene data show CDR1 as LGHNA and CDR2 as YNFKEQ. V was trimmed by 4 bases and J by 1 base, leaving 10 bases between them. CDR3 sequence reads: CASSREQGNTEAFF. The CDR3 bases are TGTGCCAGCAGCCGGGAACAGGGGAACACTGAAGCTTTCTTT.

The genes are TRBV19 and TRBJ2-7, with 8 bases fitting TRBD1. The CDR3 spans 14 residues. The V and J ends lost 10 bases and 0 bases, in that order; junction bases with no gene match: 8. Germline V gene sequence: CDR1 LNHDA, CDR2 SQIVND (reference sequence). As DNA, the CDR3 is TGTGCCACTAAGTCGGACAGGGTCTCCTACGAGCAGTACTTC. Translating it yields CATKSDRVSYEQYF.

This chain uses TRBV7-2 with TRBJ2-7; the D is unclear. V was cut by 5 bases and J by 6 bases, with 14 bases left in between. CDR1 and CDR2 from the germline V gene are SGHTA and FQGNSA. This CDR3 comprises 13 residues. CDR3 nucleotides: TGTGCCAGCAGCCCCGATCCAGGCAGCGAGCAGTACTTC. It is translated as CASSPDPGSEQYF.

The CDR3, as DNA: TGTGCCAGCAGTTTATTCCGACAGGCCCCCTCCTACGAGCAGTACTTC. Translation: CASSLFRQAPSYEQYF. This chain connects TRBV28 to TRBJ2-7; perhaps TRBD1 as D (6 bases). Between the trimmed V and J ends, which lost 1 base and 0 bases, there was a span of 13 bases. Looked up from germline, CDR1 is MDHEN and CDR2 is SYDVKM. The CDR3 spans 16 residues.